These T cell receptor beta chains were read from a single sample in a study of cytomegalovirus exposure and HLA in healthy donors. Using immunoSEQ multiplex PCR, the repertoire was profiled, and TCRdb retains in-frame clones only, with some absent. This table has 150,000 to 170,000 clones, approximately 81% appearing once. The material sequenced was PBMCs. These receptors came from a man younger than 30 in good health and CMV-seronegative. CDR3s include the opening cysteine and the closing phenylalanine or tryptophan. The order of the fields is D gene, clone size, J gene, CDR3 length, V gene, CDR3 protein, CDR3 DNA. D genes are given only for firm matches. The size field is filled for only some rows; it gives once, few, many or a size class.

>TRBD2|.|TRBJ2-3|16|TRBV7-9
CSSQAKTSGRADTQYF
TGTTCCAGCCAGGCGAAGACTAGCGGGAGGGCAGATACGCAGTATTTT
>TRBD2|.|TRBJ2-1|14|TRBV7-9
CASKGGGTYNEQFF
TGTGCCAGCAAGGGCGGGGGAACCTACAATGAGCAGTTCTTC
>.|once|TRBJ2-7|14|TRBV7-6
CASSLAGGRYEQYF
TGTGCCAGCAGCTTAGCGGGGGGTAGGTACGAGCAGTACTTC
>.|few|TRBJ1-5|16|TRBV7-2
CASSSYPPGLNQPQHF
TGTGCCAGCAGCTCCTACCCACCGGGTCTCAATCAGCCCCAGCATTTT
>TRBD1|.|TRBJ2-7|14|TRBV30
CAWAGTGPDYEQYF
TGTGCCTGGGCCGGGACAGGTCCGGACTACGAGCAGTACTTC
>.|.|TRBJ1-4|12|TRBV30
CAGGARPEKLFF
TGTGCGGGCGGGGCGAGGCCTGAAAAACTGTTTTTT
>TRBD1|.|TRBJ1-4|15|TRBV19
CASSRDRAHNEKLFF
TGTGCCAGTAGCCGGGACAGGGCTCATAATGAAAAACTGTTTTTT
>TRBD2|.|TRBJ2-7|14|TRBV6-6
CASSPPAGAFQQYF
TGTGCCAGCAGTCCCCCCGCGGGAGCTTTCCAGCAGTACTTC
>.|few|TRBJ2-5|15|TRBV13
CASSLEGAGQETQYF
TGTGCCAGCAGCTTAGAGGGAGCTGGTCAAGAGACCCAGTACTTC
>.|few|TRBJ2-7|13|TRBV5-6
CASSPDRYYEQYF
TGTGCCAGCAGCCCGGACAGATACTACGAGCAGTACTTC
>TRBD2|.|TRBJ2-1|16|TRBV6-4
CASKTSSGHPNNEQFF
TGTGCCAGCAAGACGTCTAGCGGGCACCCGAACAATGAGCAGTTCTTC
>TRBD1|once|TRBJ2-3|14|TRBV28
CASSLDRGADTQYF
TGTGCCAGCAGCCTCGACAGGGGGGCGGATACGCAGTATTTT
>.|.|TRBJ2-2|14|TRBV4-1
CASSQKLNTGELFF
TGCGCCAGCAGCCAAAAACTAAACACCGGGGAGCTGTTTTTT
>TRBD1|.|TRBJ2-2|16|TRBV27
CASSSLGQANTGELFF
TGTGCCAGCAGTTCCCTCGGACAGGCGAACACCGGGGAGCTGTTTTTT
>TRBD2|few|TRBJ2-7|18|TRBV7-9
CSSSSRGLAGGQLYEQYF
TGTTCCAGCAGCTCGAGGGGACTAGCGGGAGGCCAACTTTACGAGCAGTACTTC
>.|.|TRBJ1-3|15|TRBV6-6
CASREQGGSGNTIYF
TGTGCCAGCAGGGAACAAGGGGGCTCTGGAAACACCATATATTTT
>.|.|TRBJ2-3|17|TRBV7-9
CASSSPHGLSSTDTQYF
TGTGCCAGCAGCTCGCCCCACGGTCTCTCTAGCACAGATACGCAGTATTTT
>.|few|TRBJ2-7|16|TRBV27
CASSQQGVSISYEQYF
TGTGCCAGCAGCCAACAGGGCGTCTCTATCTCCTACGAGCAGTACTTC
>TRBD2|.|TRBJ2-1|14|TRBV30
CAWSSGALYNEQFF
TGTGCCTGGTCTAGCGGGGCCCTCTACAATGAGCAGTTCTTC
>TRBD2|.|TRBJ2-3|17|TRBV9
CASSPGLAGVGEDTQYF
TGTGCCAGCAGCCCGGGACTAGCGGGAGTTGGGGAAGATACGCAGTATTTT
>TRBD1|.|TRBJ1-2|16|TRBV18
CASSPWEGQGAVGYTF
TGTGCCAGCTCACCATGGGAGGGACAGGGGGCTGTCGGCTACACCTTC
>TRBD2|few|TRBJ2-3|19|TRBV27
CASSLLGLAGGPGTDTQYF
TGTGCCAGCAGTTTATTAGGACTAGCGGGAGGGCCGGGGACAGATACGCAGTATTTT